This T cell receptor (beta chain) was sequenced for a study of CD8 T cells in Susac syndrome. Germline CDR1 is SEHNR and CDR2 is FQNEAQ (reference sequence). J lost 0 bases, V lost 4 bases, and 9 bases had no gene match. There are 17 residues in the CDR3. Reverse transcription used roughly 0.45 to 1 ug RNA and random hexamers. Across 54 Vbeta and 13 Jbeta, TCR beta CDR3 was amplified with immunoSEQ multiplex PCR. Using its own MiXCR run on the immunoSEQ multiplex PCR reads, TCRdb lists one record per CDR3 protein. Seen here are some 200,000 distinct CDR3 sequences, about 96% observed once, and the top ten hold just under 0.095%. TEMRA cells were FACS-enriched, unlike CD8+ and CD4+ T cells, which were negatively isolated.

This clonotype was obtained from a human donor with multiple sclerosis. The chain couples TRBV7-9 to TRBJ2-1, with 7 nucleotides matching TRBD2. Specimen: CD4+ T cells from PBMCs. The CDR3 region is CASSSGRLALSYNEQFF. CDR3 coding DNA: TGTGCCAGCAGCTCCGGAAGACTAGCCCTCTCCTACAATGAGCAGTTCTTC.